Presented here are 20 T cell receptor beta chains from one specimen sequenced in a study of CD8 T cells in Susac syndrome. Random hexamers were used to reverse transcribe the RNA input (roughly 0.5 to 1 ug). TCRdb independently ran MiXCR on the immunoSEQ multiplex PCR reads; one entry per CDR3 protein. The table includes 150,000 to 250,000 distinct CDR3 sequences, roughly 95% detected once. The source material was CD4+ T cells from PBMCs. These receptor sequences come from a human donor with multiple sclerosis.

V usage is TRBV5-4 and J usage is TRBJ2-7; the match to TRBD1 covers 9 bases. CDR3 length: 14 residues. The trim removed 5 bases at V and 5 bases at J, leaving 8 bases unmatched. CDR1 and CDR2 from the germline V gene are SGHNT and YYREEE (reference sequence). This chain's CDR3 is CASRIQGALDEQYF. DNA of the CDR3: TGTGCCAGCAGAATACAGGGGGCACTCGACGAGCAGTACTTC.

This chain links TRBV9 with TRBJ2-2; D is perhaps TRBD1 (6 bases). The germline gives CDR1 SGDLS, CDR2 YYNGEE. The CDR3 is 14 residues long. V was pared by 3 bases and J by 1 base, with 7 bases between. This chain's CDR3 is CASSGRGNTGELFF. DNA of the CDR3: TGTGCCAGCAGCGGCAGGGGGAACACCGGGGAGCTGTTTTTT.

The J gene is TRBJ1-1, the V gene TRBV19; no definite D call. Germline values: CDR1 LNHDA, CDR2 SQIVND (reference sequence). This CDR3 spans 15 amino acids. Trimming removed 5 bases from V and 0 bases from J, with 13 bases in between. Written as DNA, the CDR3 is TGTGCCAGTAGTGCCAGGACGGTTATGAACACTGAAGCTTTCTTT. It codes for CASSARTVMNTEAFF.

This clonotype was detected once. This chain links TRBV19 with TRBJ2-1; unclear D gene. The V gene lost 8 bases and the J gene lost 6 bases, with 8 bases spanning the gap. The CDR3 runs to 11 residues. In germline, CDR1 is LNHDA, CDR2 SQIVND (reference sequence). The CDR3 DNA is TGTGCCAGTCGTAACATCAATGAGCAGTTCTTC. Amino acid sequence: CASRNINEQFF.

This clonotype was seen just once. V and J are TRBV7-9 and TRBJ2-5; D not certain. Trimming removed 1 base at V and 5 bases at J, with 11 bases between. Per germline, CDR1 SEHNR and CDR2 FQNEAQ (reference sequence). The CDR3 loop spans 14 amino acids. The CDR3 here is CASSLESGLETQYF. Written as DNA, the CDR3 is TGTGCCAGCAGCTTAGAGTCCGGGCTCGAGACCCAGTACTTC.

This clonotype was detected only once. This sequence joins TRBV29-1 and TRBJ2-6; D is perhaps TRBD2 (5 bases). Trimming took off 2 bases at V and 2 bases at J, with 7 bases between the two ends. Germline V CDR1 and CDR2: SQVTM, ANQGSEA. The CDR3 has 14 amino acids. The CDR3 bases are TGCAGCGTTGAAATGGGAGCTGGGGCCAACGTCCTGACTTTC. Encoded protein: CSVEMGAGANVLTF.

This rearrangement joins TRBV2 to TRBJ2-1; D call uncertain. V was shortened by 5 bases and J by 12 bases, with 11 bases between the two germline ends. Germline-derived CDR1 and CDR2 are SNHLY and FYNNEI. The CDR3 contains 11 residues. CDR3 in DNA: TGTGCCAGCAGTCCAGGTGCCGGGCAGTTCTTC. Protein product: CASSPGAGQFF.

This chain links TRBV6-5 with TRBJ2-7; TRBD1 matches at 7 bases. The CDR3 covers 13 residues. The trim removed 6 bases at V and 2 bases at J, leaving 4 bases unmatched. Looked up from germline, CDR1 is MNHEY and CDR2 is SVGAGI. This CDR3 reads CASRRGQAYEQYF. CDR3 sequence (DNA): TGTGCCAGCAGGCGAGGACAGGCCTACGAGCAGTACTTC.

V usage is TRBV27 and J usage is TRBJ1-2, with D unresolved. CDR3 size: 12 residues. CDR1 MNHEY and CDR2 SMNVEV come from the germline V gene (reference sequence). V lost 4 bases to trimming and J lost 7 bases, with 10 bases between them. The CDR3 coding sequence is TGTGCCAGCAGTTCTTGGGGTTTTGGCTACACCTTC. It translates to CASSSWGFGYTF.

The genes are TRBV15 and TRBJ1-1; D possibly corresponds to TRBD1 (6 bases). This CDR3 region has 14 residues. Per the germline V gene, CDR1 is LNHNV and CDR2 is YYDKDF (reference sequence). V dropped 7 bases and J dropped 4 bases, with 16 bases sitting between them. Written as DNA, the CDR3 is TGTGCCACCACCCAAGGGGGGCGTCCCACTGAAGCTTTCTTT. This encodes CATTQGGRPTEAFF.

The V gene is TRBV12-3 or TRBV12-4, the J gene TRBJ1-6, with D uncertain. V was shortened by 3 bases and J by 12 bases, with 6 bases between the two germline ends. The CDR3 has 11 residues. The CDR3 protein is CASSFEGPLHF. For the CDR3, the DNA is TGTGCCAGCAGTTTCGAGGGACCCCTCCACTTT.

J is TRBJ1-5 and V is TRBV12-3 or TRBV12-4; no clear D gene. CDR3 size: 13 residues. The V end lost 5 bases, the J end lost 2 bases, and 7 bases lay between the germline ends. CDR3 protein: CASSDSGNQPQHF. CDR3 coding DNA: TGTGCCAGCAGTGACTCGGGCAATCAGCCCCAGCATTTT.

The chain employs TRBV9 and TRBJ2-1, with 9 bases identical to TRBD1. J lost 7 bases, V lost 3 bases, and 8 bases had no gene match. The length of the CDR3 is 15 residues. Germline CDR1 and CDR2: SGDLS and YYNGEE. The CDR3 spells CASSGGQGPWNEQFF. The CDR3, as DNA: TGTGCCAGCAGCGGGGGACAGGGCCCCTGGAATGAGCAGTTCTTC.

The CDR3 is CASSPERTTYEQYF. CDR3 in DNA: TGTGCCAGCTCACCTGAGAGAACAACCTACGAGCAGTACTTC. The V call is TRBV18, the J call TRBJ2-7; D unclear. This CDR3 region has 14 residues. V shed 3 bases and J shed 2 bases, with 11 bases lying between them. The V gene's germline CDR1 is KGHSH and CDR2 LQKENI.

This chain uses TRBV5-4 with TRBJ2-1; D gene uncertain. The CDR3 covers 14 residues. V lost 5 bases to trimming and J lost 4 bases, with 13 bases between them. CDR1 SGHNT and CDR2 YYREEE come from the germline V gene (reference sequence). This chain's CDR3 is CASSQDGVYNEQFF. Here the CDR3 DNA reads TGTGCCAGCAGTCAGGACGGAGTTTACAATGAGCAGTTCTTC.

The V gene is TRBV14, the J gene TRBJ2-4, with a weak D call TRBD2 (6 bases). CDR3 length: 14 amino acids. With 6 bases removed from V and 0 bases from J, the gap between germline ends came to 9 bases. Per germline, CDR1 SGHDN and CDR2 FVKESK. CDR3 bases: TGTGCCAGCAGTTGGGACTTAGCCAAAAACATTCAGTACTTC. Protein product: CASSWDLAKNIQYF.

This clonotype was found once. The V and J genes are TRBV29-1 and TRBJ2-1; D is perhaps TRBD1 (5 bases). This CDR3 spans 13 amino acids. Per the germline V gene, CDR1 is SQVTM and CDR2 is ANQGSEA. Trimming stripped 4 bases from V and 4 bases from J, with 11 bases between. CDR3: CSVAAGQYNEQFF. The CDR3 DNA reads TGCAGCGTTGCTGCAGGGCAGTACAATGAGCAGTTCTTC.

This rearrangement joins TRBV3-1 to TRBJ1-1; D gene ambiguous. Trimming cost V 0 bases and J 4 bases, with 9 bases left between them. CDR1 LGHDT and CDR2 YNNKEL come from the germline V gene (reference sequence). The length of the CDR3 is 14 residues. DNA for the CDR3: TGTGCCAGCAGCCAAGAGTTGTCGCGCACTGAAGCTTTCTTT. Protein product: CASSQELSRTEAFF.

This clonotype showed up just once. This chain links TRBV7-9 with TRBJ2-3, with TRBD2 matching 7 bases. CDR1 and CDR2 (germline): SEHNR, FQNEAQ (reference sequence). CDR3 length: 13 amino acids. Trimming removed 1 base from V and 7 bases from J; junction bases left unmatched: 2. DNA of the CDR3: TGTGCCAGCAGCTTAGAGACTAGCCATACGCAGTATTTT. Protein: CASSLETSHTQYF.

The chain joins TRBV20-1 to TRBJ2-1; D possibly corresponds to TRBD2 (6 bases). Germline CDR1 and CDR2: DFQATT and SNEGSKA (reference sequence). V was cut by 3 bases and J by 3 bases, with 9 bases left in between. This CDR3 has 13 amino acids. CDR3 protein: CSASGGVYNEQFF. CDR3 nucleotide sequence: TGCAGTGCTAGTGGCGGGGTCTACAATGAGCAGTTCTTC.